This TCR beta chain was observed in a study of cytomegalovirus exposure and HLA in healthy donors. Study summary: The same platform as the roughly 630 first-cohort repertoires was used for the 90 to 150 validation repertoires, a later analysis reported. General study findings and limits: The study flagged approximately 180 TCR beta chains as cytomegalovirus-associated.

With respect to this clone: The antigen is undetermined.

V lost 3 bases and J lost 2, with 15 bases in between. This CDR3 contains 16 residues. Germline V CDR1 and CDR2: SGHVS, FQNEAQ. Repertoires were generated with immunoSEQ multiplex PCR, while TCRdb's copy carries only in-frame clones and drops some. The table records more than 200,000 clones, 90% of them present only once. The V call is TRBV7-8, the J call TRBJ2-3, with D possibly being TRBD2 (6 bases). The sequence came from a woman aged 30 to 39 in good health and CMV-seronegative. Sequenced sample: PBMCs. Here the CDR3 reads CASSLGIAEITDTQYF. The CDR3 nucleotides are TGTGCCAGCAGCTTGGGGATAGCGGAGATCACAGATACGCAGTATTTT.